The clone carrying this TCR beta chain was seen repeatedly, ten times or more. The antigen is undetermined. The V gene lost 5 bases and the J gene lost 3 bases, with 14 bases spanning the gap. The germline V gene has CDR1 KGHSH and CDR2 LQKENI. This CDR3 comprises 14 residues. From more than 9.5 ml of fresh peripheral blood, PBMCs were isolated. The entry originates in a study of T cells in Graves' hyperthyroidism and ophthalmopathy. Study findings and constraints: Expanded thyroid clonotypes (above 0.001) were mostly also found in blood. A 13 V-J model separated ophthalmopathy from stable hyperthyroidism. The model predicted ophthalmopathy a median around 6.5 months before onset.

Amplified TCR beta CDR3 regions came from RNA transcripts. First-round RT-PCR with HTBI primers amplified the TCR CDR3 region. Via MiXCR, TCRdb re-called the multiplex PCR reads, giving one row per CDR3 protein. The table records about 530,000 distinct CDR3 sequences, roughly 15% of them present only once. Sequencing was done on a sample of blood. The sequence was collected from a woman aged 18-29 years with Graves' ophthalmopathy. The J gene is TRBJ2-7, the V gene TRBV18; D possibly corresponds to TRBD1 (6 bases). CDR3 nucleotide sequence: TGTGCCAGCTCAGGCTCTACAGGGAACTACGAGCAGTACTTC. It is translated as CASSGSTGNYEQYF.